Each of the 17 T cell receptor beta chains below was sequenced from the same sample in a study of T-cell memory formation after mild COVID-19. TCRdb fed the 5' RACE reads into MiXCR, producing one record per CDR3 protein. The sample has around 470,000 distinct CDR3 sequences, 20% seen once. Specimen: PBMCs or a T cell subset sorted from them (not recorded which). These receptor sequences come from an adult woman who had mild COVID-19 (a few samples of this study predate the infection). Cell type and time point are not known.

The rearrangement uses TRBV9 and TRBJ2-1; the D is unclear. The V and J ends lost 0 bases and 0 bases respectively, with 7 bases between them. CDR1 SGDLS and CDR2 YYNGEE come from the germline V gene. The CDR3 runs to 15 residues. CDR3 nucleotides: TGTGCCAGCAGCGTAGACGGAATCTCCTACAATGAGCAGTTCTTC. It encodes CASSVDGISYNEQFF.

The gene calls are TRBV5-1 and TRBJ2-5; D tentatively reads TRBD1 or TRBD2 (7 bases each). CDR3 size: 16 residues. Germline V gene data show CDR1 as SGHRS and CDR2 as YFSETQ. The V gene lost 4 bases and the J gene lost 5 bases, with 21 bases spanning the gap. This CDR3 reads CASSPNSGGAWETQYF. The CDR3 region has the DNA TGCGCCAGCAGCCCCAATTCAGGGGGGGCCTGGGAGACCCAGTACTTC.

This clonotype has just a few counts. The chain joins TRBV21-1 to TRBJ2-7; the DNA was not compared with TRBD2, the D call given in the table. TRBV21-1 is a listed pseudogene. CDR3 size: 16 residues. CDR3 residues: CASSKDGLAGADEQYF. The CDR3 nucleotides are TGTGCCAGCAGCAAAGATGGGCTAGCGGGAGCGGACGAGCAGTACTTC.

This clonotype was picked up a small number of times. The J gene is TRBJ2-7, the V gene TRBV4-2; possible D gene TRBD1, 5 bases. Germline CDR1 LGHNA, CDR2 YNFKEQ. Trimming pared 0 bases from V and 3 bases from J, leaving 12 bases between. CDR3 length equals 15 residues. CDR3 amino acids: CASSQETDPIYEQYF. CDR3 sequence (DNA): TGTGCCAGCAGCCAAGAGACAGATCCGATCTACGAGCAGTACTTC.

This chain joins TRBV7-9 and TRBJ2-1; a possible D gene is TRBD2 (6 bases). CDR1 is SEHNR and CDR2 is FQNEAQ in the germline V gene (reference sequence). Deletions cut 8 bases from V and 4 bases from J, with 15 bases between. This CDR3 is built from 14 residues. The DNA for the CDR3 is TGTGCCAGCGGATTCCCGGGGGATTACAATGAGCAGTTCTTC. This sequence encodes CASGFPGDYNEQFF.

This clonotype was seen a handful of times. The chain recombines TRBV12-3 or TRBV12-4 with TRBJ2-3; 10 bases agree with TRBD2. After removal of 6 bases from V and 4 bases from J, the junction contained 10 bases not matched to a gene. CDR3 length: 16 residues. In DNA, the CDR3 is TGTGCCAGCAGCCCCAGCGGGAGGGTCGATTCAGATACGCAGTATTTT. Its translation: CASSPSGRVDSDTQYF.

J is TRBJ2-1 and V is TRBV7-9; TRBD1 aligns across 9 bases. V shed 5 bases, J shed 10 bases, and the junction held 12 bases outside the gene matches. CDR3 length: 15 residues. Germline CDR1 and CDR2: SEHNR and FQNEAQ (reference sequence). CDR3 in DNA: TGTGCCAGCAGCCACCTCCGGGACAGGGCTGGGGAGCAGTTCTTC. It translates to CASSHLRDRAGEQFF.

The chain uses TRBV7-6 and TRBJ2-1, with TRBD2 matching 11 bases. The CDR3 runs to 17 residues. V was clipped by 5 bases and J by 7 bases; unmatched bases: 13. Germline V lookup: CDR1 SGHVS, CDR2 FNYEAQ. CDR3 bases: TGTGCCAGCAGCCGATTTGTCGATAGCGGGGGGGGAAATGAGCAGTTCTTC. Translated: CASSRFVDSGGGNEQFF.

V gene TRBV24-1 combines with J gene TRBJ2-3; 13 bases are shared with TRBD2. Germline V gives CDR1 KGHDR, CDR2 SFDVKD. Trimming removed 9 bases from V and 1 base from J; junction bases left unmatched: 12. The CDR3 contains 18 residues. The CDR3 loop reads CATARTSGRSRGTDTQYF. As DNA, the CDR3 is TGTGCCACCGCCAGGACTAGCGGGAGATCCAGGGGCACAGATACGCAGTATTTT.

The chain is built from TRBV7-9 and TRBJ2-1, with 8 positions matching TRBD2. V trimming: 1 base; J trimming: 7 bases; junction bases outside the gene matches: 12. Germline CDR1 SEHNR, CDR2 FQNEAQ (reference sequence). This CDR3 comprises 17 residues. CDR3 region: CASSLVASGSPRNEQFF. CDR3 sequence (DNA): TGTGCCAGCAGCTTAGTGGCAAGCGGGAGCCCCCGAAATGAGCAGTTCTTC.

This clonotype was counted a few times. The chain is built from TRBV20-1 and TRBJ2-7, with no clear D. Trimming stripped 1 base from V and 3 bases from J, with 10 bases between. The CDR3 loop spans 13 amino acids. Germline V gene data show CDR1 as DFQATT and CDR2 as SNEGSKA (reference sequence). This CDR3 is CSARVATSYEQYF. CDR3 DNA: TGCAGTGCTAGAGTGGCTACCAGCTACGAGCAGTACTTC.

The V call is TRBV9, the J call TRBJ2-5; 7 bases map to TRBD2. The CDR3 runs 13 residues. Germline loops: CDR1 SGDLS, CDR2 YYNGEE. With 2 bases clipped from V and 3 bases from J, the junction kept 1 base outside the gene matches. CDR3 coding DNA: TGTGCCAGCAGCGTTGGGGGGGAAGAGACCCAGTACTTC. Residues: CASSVGGEETQYF.

This chain joins TRBV29-1 and TRBJ1-2; D is ambiguous. The CDR3 contains 13 residues. Per germline, CDR1 SQVTM and CDR2 ANQGSEA. The CDR3 sequence: CTPPSKENYGYTF. The CDR3, as DNA: TGCACCCCCCCAAGCAAAGAAAACTATGGCTACACCTTC. The complete variable domain, with remaining parts taken from reference TRBV29-1 and TRBJ1-2, reads SAVISQKPSRDICQRGTSLTIQCQVDSQVTMMFWYRQQPGQSLTLIATANQGSEATYESGFVIDKFPISRPNLTFSTLTVSNMSPEDSSIYLCTPPSKENYGYTFGSGTRLTVV.

In this sample, this clonotype turned up a few times. The J gene is TRBJ1-4, the V gene TRBV5-4, with D uncertain. V was clipped by 3 bases and J by 5 bases, with 11 bases between them. Germline V gene data show CDR1 as SGHNT and CDR2 as YYREEE (reference sequence). The CDR3 extends over 14 amino acids. The CDR3 is CASSYLDGNEKLFF. DNA for the CDR3: TGTGCCAGCAGCTATTTAGACGGAAATGAAAAACTGTTTTTT.

The DNA for the CDR3 is TGTGCCATCAGTGAGTGGTTGGGACAGGACCAAGAGACCCAGTACTTC. Its translation: CAISEWLGQDQETQYF. The chain joins TRBV10-3 to TRBJ2-5; 8 bases align to TRBD1. The V gene end was trimmed by 1 base and the J gene end by 0 bases; junction bases not matched to a gene: 4. The CDR3 spans 16 residues. Germline V CDR1 and CDR2: ENHRY, SYGVKD.

The chain combines TRBV4-1 with TRBJ2-3; TRBD2 agrees at 7 bases. CDR3 length: 17 residues. The V and J ends lost 1 base and 4 bases, in that order; junction bases with no gene match: 11. CDR1 is MGHRA, CDR2 YSYEKL, per germline. CDR3 sequence: CASSQGWWEGLADTQYF. Here the CDR3 DNA reads TGCGCCAGCAGCCAAGGGTGGTGGGAGGGCCTCGCAGATACGCAGTATTTT.

The chain has TRBV7-9 and TRBJ2-1; 10 nucleotides agree with TRBD1. Trimming removed 0 bases from V and 14 bases from J; junction bases left unmatched: 7. There are 14 residues in the CDR3. In germline, CDR1 is SEHNR, CDR2 FQNEAQ (reference sequence). The chain's CDR3 is CASSLASYGTGEFF. The CDR3 DNA is TGTGCCAGCAGCTTAGCATCTTACGGGACAGGGGAGTTCTTC.